The text below deals with one T cell receptor beta chain. Its antigen is unidentified. The collection from each donor was one heparinised blood draw averaging about 116 mL. This specimen belongs to a study of beta chain features in type 1 diabetes. Broader study findings: In all four CD4+ subsets, TCRB CDR3 length was significantly, moderately reduced in type 1 diabetes.

The CDR3 length is 15 residues. Germline V gene lookup returns CDR1 SEHNR and CDR2 FQNEAQ (reference sequence). The V end lost 6 bases, the J end lost 1 base, and 15 bases lay between the germline ends. Expressed TCRB transcripts were sequenced after all isolated RNA was converted to cDNA. Repertoires were generated with immunoSEQ multiplex PCR, while TCRdb's copy carries only in-frame clones and drops some. The data show about 52,000 clones, with roughly 39% seen just once and 1.4% to 1.5% held by the top ten. The gene calls are TRBV7-9 and TRBJ1-1; no clear D. Sequences were obtained from Tregs from blood. This receptor was taken from a man younger than 45 with type 1 diabetes. The CDR3 coding sequence is TGTGCCAGCAGTTCAACTCTGGGGAGGAACACTGAAGCTTTCTTT. Translated, it gives CASSSTLGRNTEAFF.